This T cell receptor beta chain originates from a study of T-cell reconstitution after alpha-beta-depleted transplantation in children. The sample holds a few counts of this clonotype. Its ends do not fully match the called genes, so a read error is possible. Unique molecular identifiers featured in how the TCRbeta library was prepared. Using its own MiXCR run on the PCR reads, TCRdb lists one record per CDR3 protein. The repertoire holds tens of thousands of distinct CDR3 sequences, with 6% to 8.5% as singletons. The germline gives CDR1 MDHEN, CDR2 SYDVKM. This CDR3 is 11 amino acids long. This sequence joins TRBV28 and TRBJ2-1; D not certain. The sequencing used PBMCs from the stem cell graft donor, collected from the stem cell graft. This receptor was obtained from a human donor who donated a stem cell graft to a child with acute lymphoblastic leukemia. CDR3 residues: CASRALTSWLF. As DNA, the CDR3 is TGTGCCAGCAGAGCCTTGACCTCTTGGCTCTTC.